This T cell receptor beta chain was identified in a study of cytomegalovirus exposure and HLA in healthy donors. Study context: The 95 to 150 validation repertoires used a platform that matched the one used for the 500 to 700 first-cohort repertoires, as a later analysis reported.

Whole-study findings and limits: Listed as cytomegalovirus-associated were 150 or so TCR beta chains. Three chains linked to CMV were shown in vitro to be specific for CMV antigens. According to a subsequent analysis, TCR clusters identified in the first cohort showed a tendency to co-occur across the 120 validation repertoires.

Sequenced by immunoSEQ multiplex PCR; TCRdb stores in-frame clones only, minus some. The data show around 98,000 clones, with roughly nine tenths seen just once and less than 7.5% held by the top ten. Trimming pared 3 bases from V and 2 bases from J, leaving 12 bases between. The CDR3 loop spans 15 amino acids. Germline CDR1 is KGHSH and CDR2 is LQKENI. The sample holds one count of this clone. Its specificity is not known. The sequenced material came from PBMCs. The rearrangement uses TRBV18 and TRBJ2-3; the D gene is possibly TRBD2 (6 bases). This TCR came from a man between 18 and 29 years old in good health and CMV-seropositive. The CDR3 sequence: CASSPYGGDTDTQYF. CDR3 bases: TGTGCCAGCTCACCGTACGGGGGAGACACAGATACGCAGTATTTT.